One and the same sample provided the 22 T cell receptor beta chains below, sequenced in a study of tissue T cells after allogeneic stem cell transplantation. Time point of the sample: mouse harvest day 7 after allogeneic transplant. Tail vein injection delivered 10^7 T-cell-depleted bone marrow cells and 10^6 splenic CD5+ T cells. TCRdb keeps only in-frame clones here, not all; method: immunoSEQ multiplex PCR. Altogether about 9,300 clones are present, more than 40% being singletons, with the ten largest covering less than 8.5%. Material: gut tissue. These TCRs come from a female BALB/c mouse given C57BL/6 T cells with graft-versus-host disease after an allogeneic hematopoietic cell transplant.

Regarding this clone: Mouse germline and gene names are used. The read finishes 1 residue shy of the CDR3 end, and the germline J gene is used to complete it. The V gene is TRBV29, the J gene TRBJ2-7, with 9 positions matching TRBD1. Germline trimming cut 6 bases from V and 7 bases from J; bases unmatched to any gene: 7. The CDR3 spans 13 residues. Germline V gene lookup returns CDR1 MSHET and CDR2 SYDVDS. CDR3 region: CASSKDRGWEQYF. The sequenced CDR3 bases are TGTGCTAGCAGCAAGGACAGGGGTTGGGAACAGTAC. The full variable domain, completed using reference TRBV29 and TRBJ2-7, is DMKVTQMPRYLIKRMGENVLLECGQDMSHETMYWYRQDPGLGLQLIYISYDVDSNSEGDIPKGYRVSRKKREHFSLILDSAKTNQTSVYFCASSKDRGWEQYFGPGTRLTVL.

In the case of this clone: The germline and genes are mouse ones. Coverage ceases 1 residue before the CDR3 finishes, and the germline J gene fills in the end. V and J are TRBV13-3 and TRBJ2-2, with 8 positions matching TRBD2. The V gene end was trimmed by 5 bases and the J gene end by 2 bases; junction bases not matched to a gene: 2. The CDR3 totals 14 residues. Germline loops: CDR1 NNHDY, CDR2 SYVADS. The CDR3 reads CASSWGANTGQLYF. The CDR3 DNA, read in part, is TGTGCCAGCAGCTGGGGGGCTAACACCGGGCAGCTCTAC.

As to this clone: Mouse germline and gene names are used. The read ends 1 residue before the CDR3 terminus; that terminus is restored from the germline J gene. The rearrangement uses TRBV13-1 and TRBJ1-2; the D is unclear. The CDR3 is 15 residues long. Germline V gene lookup returns CDR1 NSHNY and CDR2 SYGAGN. V gave up 0 bases and J gave up 1 base, with 10 bases separating them. The covered CDR3 bases are TGTGCCAGCAGTGATGCAAGGGCAGTAAACTCCGACTACACC. This codes for CASSDARAVNSDYT. The CDR3 reads in full as CASSDARAVNSDYTF.

This clone has a handful of counts. The gene symbols are mouse symbols. Coverage ceases 1 residue before the CDR3 finishes, and the germline J gene fills in the end. The chain combines TRBV5 with TRBJ1-1; D is uncertain. The germline V and J ends were trimmed by 0 bases and 5 bases, with 7 bases remaining between them. Germline CDR1 LGHNA, CDR2 YNLKQL (reference sequence). CDR3 size: 13 residues. CDR3 DNA, as far as it was read: TGTGCCAGCAGCCAAGATCAACAAACAGAAGTCTTC. Translation: CASSQDQQTEVF. The full CDR3 is CASSQDQQTEVFF.

On this clone itself: Genes and germline come from the mouse. The CDR3 end falls 1 residue outside the read, so it is completed with the germline J gene. The rearrangement links TRBV26 to TRBJ1-6, with D possibly matching TRBD1 (5 bases). TRBJ1-6 is placed among ORFs of uncertain function. Germline loops: CDR1 KGHPV, CDR2 FQNQEV (reference sequence). The CDR3 is made up of 14 amino acids. V was pared by 4 bases and J by 5 bases, with 9 bases between. CDR3 DNA, as far as it was read: TGTGCCAGCAGTCGGCAGGGAAATAATTCGCCCCTCTAC. Its translation is CASSRQGNNSPLY. The whole CDR3 protein is CASSRQGNNSPLYF.

A remark on this clone: The listed genes are named as in mouse. Coverage ceases 1 residue before the CDR3 finishes, and the germline J gene fills in the end. The rearrangement joins TRBV26 to TRBJ2-5, with D unresolved. Trimming took off 8 bases at V and 2 bases at J, with 5 bases between the two ends. The CDR3 has 11 residues. CDR1 is KGHPV and CDR2 is FQNQEV in the germline V gene (reference sequence). Partial CDR3 DNA: TGTGCCAGCGGAAGCCAAGACACCCAGTAC. Translated, it gives CASGSQDTQY. The full CDR3 protein is CASGSQDTQYF.

This clone qualifies as medium-sized. Any gene name here is a mouse gene name. The sequence runs out 1 residue before the end of the CDR3; the remainder is reconstructed from the germline J gene. The chain uses TRBV14 and TRBJ2-7, with D maybe TRBD1 (6 bases). The V end lost 5 bases, the J end lost 4 bases, and 10 bases lay between the germline ends. Germline-derived CDR1 and CDR2 are SGHDT and FRDEAV. The CDR3 is 12 amino acids. The CDR3: CASRLTGYEQYF. The part of the CDR3 DNA that was read is TGTGCCAGCAGACTCACAGGGTATGAACAGTAC.

Note on this clone: Gene names and germline refer to mouse. The sequenced fragment ends 1 residue before the CDR3 boundary, so the rest is inferred from the germline J gene. This chain links TRBV13-2 with TRBJ2-2; 10 nucleotides line up with TRBD2. Per germline, CDR1 NNHNN and CDR2 SYGAGS (reference sequence). The CDR3 contains 16 residues. J was trimmed by 2 bases and V by 3 bases; bases with no gene match: 4. The covered CDR3 bases are TGTGCCAGCGGTGCCTCTGGGGGGGCGAACACCGGGCAGCTCTAC. Translation gives CASGASGGANTGQLY. The whole CDR3 is CASGASGGANTGQLYF.

A note on this clone: Gene names and germline refer to mouse. The observed sequence ends 1 residue before the CDR3 terminus, with the missing tail filled in from the germline J gene. The J gene is TRBJ1-2, the V gene TRBV26; the match to TRBD1 covers 7 bases. Germline V gives CDR1 KGHPV, CDR2 FQNQEV (reference sequence). The CDR3 runs to 13 residues. Trimming cost V 4 bases and J 2 bases; bases outside gene matches: 1. The CDR3 loop reads CASSRDSNSDYTF. The CDR3 bases that were read are TGTGCCAGCAGTCGGGACAGCAACTCCGACTACACC. The full variable domain, in which reference TRBV26 and TRBJ1-2 provide the parts outside the CDR3, is NSKVIQTPRYLVKGQGQKAKMRCIPEKGHPVVFWYQQNKNNEFKFLINFQNQEVLQQIDMTEKRFSAECPSNSPCSLEIQSSEAGDSALYLCASSRDSNSDYTFGSGTRLLVI.

On this clone: All gene names here are mouse names. With the read ending 1 residue before the CDR3 end, the germline J gene is used to fill in that end. V gene TRBV19 combines with J gene TRBJ2-4; D remains ambiguous. Deletions cut 2 bases from V and 0 bases from J, with 4 bases between. The V gene's germline CDR1 is FNHDT and CDR2 SITEND (reference sequence). The CDR3 has 13 residues. CDR3 bases read: TGTGCCAGCAGTATGGTTAGTCAAAACACCTTGTAC. Translated: CASSMVSQNTLY. The whole CDR3 sequence is CASSMVSQNTLYF. The whole variable domain, remainder taken from reference TRBV19 and TRBJ2-4, is GGIITQTPKFLIGQEGQKLTLKCQQNFNHDTMYWYRQDSGKGLRLIYYSITENDLQKGDLSEGYDASREKKSSFSLTVTSAQKNEMAVFLCASSMVSQNTLYFGAGTRLSVL.

In its sample, this clone ranks as medium-sized (0.01 to 0.1%). Each gene name is a mouse one. The read gets to within 1 residue of the CDR3 end, and the germline J gene fills in the rest. The same CDR3 is also encoded by other DNA sequences in this sample. This chain uses TRBV26 with TRBJ2-3; no definite D call. CDR1 is KGHPV and CDR2 is FQNQEV in the germline V gene (reference sequence). The CDR3 runs to 12 residues. V was pared by 3 bases and J by 0 bases, with 1 base between. The part of the CDR3 DNA that was read is TGTGCCAGCAGTCTTAGTGCAGAAACGCTGTAT. Residues: CASSLSAETLY. The CDR3, in full, reads CASSLSAETLYF. Full variable domain (remainder filled in from reference TRBV26 and TRBJ2-3): NSKVIQTPRYLVKGQGQKAKMRCIPEKGHPVVFWYQQNKNNEFKFLINFQNQEVLQQIDMTEKRFSAECPSNSPCSLEIQSSEAGDSALYLCASSLSAETLYFGSGTRLTVL.

On this clone: Gene names follow the mouse nomenclature. Read data end 1 residue before the CDR3 end; the end is taken from the germline J gene. V usage is TRBV26 and J usage is TRBJ1-2; 7 bases agree with TRBD1. The length of the CDR3 is 14 residues. Per germline, CDR1 KGHPV and CDR2 FQNQEV (reference sequence). V lost 4 bases and J lost 0; bases outside the gene matches: 2. CDR3 DNA (partial): TGTGCCAGCAGTCGGGACAGAACAAACTCCGACTACACC. Translating it yields CASSRDRTNSDYT. The entire CDR3 reads CASSRDRTNSDYTF. Supplemented by reference TRBV26 and TRBJ1-2, the full variable domain reads NSKVIQTPRYLVKGQGQKAKMRCIPEKGHPVVFWYQQNKNNEFKFLINFQNQEVLQQIDMTEKRFSAECPSNSPCSLEIQSSEAGDSALYLCASSRDRTNSDYTFGSGTRLLVI.

In this sample, this clone turned up a few times. All gene names here are mouse names. The read ends 1 residue before the CDR3 terminus; that terminus is restored from the germline J gene. V is TRBV16 and J is TRBJ2-7; TRBD1 matches at 8 bases. CDR1 and CDR2 from the germline V gene are SGHSA and FRNQAP. The V gene end was trimmed by 3 bases and the J gene end by 2 bases; junction bases not matched to a gene: 3. The CDR3 covers 14 residues. CDR3 region: CASSLAGGPYEQYF. The sequenced CDR3 bases are TGTGCAAGCAGCTTGGCAGGGGGCCCCTATGAACAGTAC.

Comments on this clone: Mouse gene names and germline throughout. The CDR3 extends 1 residue past the end of the read, so its final part is completed from the germline J gene. The chain carries TRBV26 and TRBJ1-1; D uncertain. The CDR3 contains 13 residues. The germline gives CDR1 KGHPV, CDR2 FQNQEV (reference sequence). V lost 4 bases and J 0 bases, leaving 6 bases between the germline ends. CDR3 bases read: TGTGCCAGCAGTCGGCAATCAAACACAGAAGTCTTC. Translation: CASSRQSNTEVF. The full CDR3 protein is CASSRQSNTEVFF.

In regard to this clone: The germline and genes are mouse ones. The sequenced fragment ends 1 residue before the CDR3 boundary, so the rest is inferred from the germline J gene. The genes are TRBV3 and TRBJ2-7; possibly TRBD1 for D (5 bases). Trimming shortened V by 1 base and J by 4 bases, and 5 bases separated the two germline ends. The CDR3 sequence is 12 residues long. Germline CDR1 SNHLY, CDR2 FYNGKV (reference sequence). CDR3 sequence: CASSLEGYEQYF. CDR3 bases read: TGTGCCAGCAGCTTAGAGGGGTATGAACAGTAC.

For this clone: Gene names and germline refer to mouse. The sequence runs out 1 residue before the end of the CDR3; the remainder is reconstructed from the germline J gene. The chain combines TRBV19 with TRBJ1-1; TRBD1 matches at 7 bases. V shed 6 bases, J shed 0 bases, and the junction held 2 bases outside the gene matches. The CDR3 totals 13 residues. CDR1 and CDR2 from the germline V gene are FNHDT and SITEND (reference sequence). The sequenced CDR3 bases are TGTGCCAGCATCGGGACAGCAAACACAGAAGTCTTC. The encoded protein is CASIGTANTEVF. The full CDR3 sequence reads CASIGTANTEVFF. Supplemented by reference TRBV19 and TRBJ1-1, the full variable domain reads GGIITQTPKFLIGQEGQKLTLKCQQNFNHDTMYWYRQDSGKGLRLIYYSITENDLQKGDLSEGYDASREKKSSFSLTVTSAQKNEMAVFLCASIGTANTEVFFGKGTRLTVV.

Note on this clone: The germline and genes are mouse ones. The sequenced fragment ends 1 residue before the CDR3 boundary, so the rest is inferred from the germline J gene. The gene calls are TRBV19 and TRBJ2-7; 11 bases are a match to TRBD1. This CDR3 is built from 13 residues. Germline trimming cut 4 bases from V and 7 bases from J; bases unmatched to any gene: 4. Germline loops: CDR1 FNHDT, CDR2 SITEND (reference sequence). The CDR3 DNA, read in part, is TGTGCCAGCAGTCCGGGACAGGGGGGAGAACAGTAC. Protein product: CASSPGQGGEQY. The entire CDR3 protein reads CASSPGQGGEQYF. The full variable domain, in which reference TRBV19 and TRBJ2-7 provide the parts outside the CDR3, is GGIITQTPKFLIGQEGQKLTLKCQQNFNHDTMYWYRQDSGKGLRLIYYSITENDLQKGDLSEGYDASREKKSSFSLTVTSAQKNEMAVFLCASSPGQGGEQYFGPGTRLTVL.

This clone occurred a few times. These gene names are mouse names. The read gets to within 1 residue of the CDR3 end, and the germline J gene fills in the rest. The chain joins TRBV29 to TRBJ2-3; the D is unclear. This CDR3 is built from 11 residues. V lost 3 bases and J 7 bases, leaving 5 bases between the germline ends. Per the germline V gene, CDR1 is MSHET and CDR2 is SYDVDS. The CDR3 protein is CASSFGKTLYF. The sequenced part of the CDR3 DNA is TGTGCTAGCAGTTTCGGGAAAACGCTGTAT.

This clone came up a few times. Mouse names are used for the genes. The CDR3 end is not reached by the read, which stops 1 residue before it; the germline J gene fills it in. V usage is TRBV26 and J usage is TRBJ1-6; a weak D match, TRBD1 (6 bases). TRBJ1-6 is annotated as an ORF whose role is uncertain. Trimming cost V 3 bases and J 7 bases, with 10 bases left between them. Germline V gene sequence: CDR1 KGHPV, CDR2 FQNQEV (reference sequence). The CDR3 contains 14 residues. CDR3 DNA (partial): TGTGCCAGCAGTCTCCAGGGGCAGAATTCGCCCCTCTAC. Translated: CASSLQGQNSPLY. The whole CDR3 sequence reads CASSLQGQNSPLYF.

In this sample, this clone turned up a few times. Genes and germline come from the mouse. The read falls 1 residue short of the CDR3 end, and the missing part is taken from the germline J gene. The genes are TRBV1 and TRBJ1-4; possible D gene TRBD1, 6 bases. Germline values: CDR1 NSQYPW, CDR2 LRSPGD (reference sequence). V was trimmed by 3 bases and J by 4 bases, leaving 18 bases between them. CDR3 length: 17 amino acids. CDR3 sequence: CTCSAGRGTNRNERLFF. CDR3 bases read: TGCACCTGCAGTGCGGGCCGGGGGACAAACCGCAACGAAAGATTATTT.

Points on this clone: Genes and germline come from the mouse. Coverage ceases 1 residue before the CDR3 finishes, and the germline J gene fills in the end. The rearrangement uses TRBV12-1 and TRBJ2-7; 12 positions agree with TRBD1. The CDR3 has 12 residues. V gave up 5 bases and J gave up 7 bases; unmatched junction bases: 2. Germline V gene sequence: CDR1 SGHSN, CDR2 HYEKVE. The sequenced CDR3 bases are TGTGCCAGCTGGGACAGGGGGCGGGAACAGTAC. Translation: CASWDRGREQY. The whole CDR3 protein is CASWDRGREQYF.

About this clone itself: The listed genes are named as in mouse. With the read ending 1 residue before the CDR3 end, the germline J gene is used to fill in that end. The V and J genes are TRBV3 and TRBJ2-4; D gene uncertain. The V and J ends lost 5 bases and 2 bases respectively, with 8 bases between them. CDR1 is SNHLY, CDR2 FYNGKV, per germline (reference sequence). This CDR3 is built from 13 residues. CDR3 protein: CASSPRIQNTLYF. CDR3 bases read: TGTGCCAGCAGCCCTCGAATTCAAAACACCTTGTAC.